The 9 T cell receptor beta chains below were found in one sample sequenced in a study of blood T cell repertoires in COVID-19 (dated by TCRdb to about 2020). Receptor libraries were prepared by the immunoSEQ multiplex PCR assay. TCRdb took over this immuneACCESS table, retaining in-frame rearrangements with V and J assigned. Such tables are incomplete; in checked studies, under half of the missing clones stem from an unresolved V gene, and the remainder is unexplained. For this sample the table gives approximately 25,000 clones, of which 92% were detected only once. The leading ten clones occupy more than 25% of the sample. The sequencing input was peripheral blood. These TCRs come from a man in his 70s with active COVID-19.

The CDR3 DNA reads TGCGCCAGCAGTCAACCGACAGCGGGGAATGAAAAACTGTTTTTT. Encoded protein: CASSQPTAGNEKLFF. The chain recombines TRBV23-1 with TRBJ1-4, with D perhaps TRBD1 (5 bases). TRBV23-1 is known as an ORF, though its function is uncertain. The CDR3 totals 15 residues. Trimming took 2 bases from V and 5 from J, leaving 12 bases between them.

This sequence joins TRBV30 and TRBJ2-2; D not certain. V shed 3 bases and J shed 4 bases, with 12 bases lying between them. This CDR3 contains 14 residues. Germline CDR1 is GTSNPN and CDR2 is SVGIG (reference sequence). CDR3 DNA sequence: TGTGCCTGGAGGCCGGGTTCGAGCACCGGGGAGCTGTTTTTT. It yields the protein CAWRPGSSTGELFF. The whole variable domain, remainder taken from reference TRBV30 and TRBJ2-2, is SQTIHQWPATLVQPVGSPLSLECTVEGTSNPNLYWYRQAAGRGLQLLFYSVGIGQISSEVPQNLSASRPQDRQFILSSKKLLLSDSGFYLCAWRPGSSTGELFFGEGSRLTVL.

The V and J genes are TRBV2 and TRBJ2-3, with TRBD1 matching 8 bases. The CDR3 consists of 15 residues. V lost 7 bases, J lost 2 bases, and 8 bases stayed unmatched. Per the germline V gene, CDR1 is SNHLY and CDR2 is FYNNEI. CDR3 in amino acids: CASTGQGLNTDTQYF. The CDR3 DNA sequence: TGTGCCAGCACCGGACAGGGACTCAACACAGATACGCAGTATTTT.

This chain connects TRBV12-3 or TRBV12-4 to TRBJ2-5; D may be TRBD2 (5 bases). V was shortened by 4 bases and J by 5 bases, with 5 bases between the two germline ends. The length of the CDR3 is 11 residues. The CDR3 sequence: CASSWEETQYF. CDR3 in DNA: TGTGCCAGCAGTTGGGAGGAGACCCAGTACTTC.

The J gene is TRBJ1-5, the V gene TRBV6-1, with D possibly TRBD1 on 6 matching bases. Per the germline V gene, CDR1 is MNHNS and CDR2 is SASEGT. V gave up 3 bases and J gave up 1 base, with 16 bases separating them. The CDR3 extends over 17 amino acids. The CDR3 loop reads CASSDSWGPGSNQPQHF. The CDR3 DNA reads as TGTGCCAGCAGTGATTCGTGGGGGCCTGGGAGCAATCAGCCCCAGCATTTT.

The J gene is TRBJ1-5, the V gene TRBV19; D remains ambiguous. Germline values: CDR1 LNHDA, CDR2 SQIVND (reference sequence). Trimming left V 6 bases short and J 7 bases short, with 16 bases between. CDR3 length equals 14 residues. This CDR3 is CASSPAQEYQPQHF. The CDR3 DNA reads as TGTGCCAGTAGCCCCGCCCAGGAATACCAGCCCCAGCATTTT.

V is TRBV18 and J is TRBJ2-5, with a possible D match to TRBD2 (5 bases). CDR3 length: 16 amino acids. V was clipped by 3 bases and J by 1 base, with 15 bases between them. Germline V gives CDR1 KGHSH, CDR2 LQKENI. CDR3 DNA sequence: TGTGCCAGCTCACCTGGGCTGAGGGCAATCCAAGAGACCCAGTACTTC. This codes for CASSPGLRAIQETQYF.

This sequence joins TRBV6-2 or TRBV6-3 and TRBJ2-3; unclear D gene. Per germline, CDR1 MNHEY and CDR2 SVGEGT. The CDR3 sequence is 15 residues long. V was trimmed by 6 bases and J by 1 base, leaving 14 bases between them. Written as DNA, the CDR3 is TGTGCCAGCAGCCCCCTAGACTCTCGCACAGATACGCAGTATTTT. This translates into CASSPLDSRTDTQYF.

The V call is TRBV6-6, the J call TRBJ1-1; D gene ambiguous. V was shortened by 0 bases and J by 0 bases, with 11 bases between the two germline ends. The CDR3 sequence is 16 residues long. Per germline, CDR1 MNHNY and CDR2 SVGAGI (reference sequence). In DNA, the CDR3 is TGTGCCAGCAGTTACTCGAGGGCTCCCATGAACACTGAAGCTTTCTTT. Its protein is CASSYSRAPMNTEAFF.